One and the same sample provided the 30 T cell receptor beta chains below, sequenced in a study of shared clonotypes between healthy human individuals. Sequencing used immunoSEQ multiplex PCR; TCRdb keeps in-frame clones, though not all of them. The repertoire holds about 1 million clones, with under 80% as singletons. Sequenced input: memory CD4+ T cells sorted from blood. Subset denoted: CD45RA-negative fraction. These receptors were taken from a man aged 18 to 30 in good health.

The chain has TRBV6-1 and TRBJ2-4, with TRBD1 identical over 7 bases. The CDR3 extends over 14 amino acids. The V segment lost 1 base and the J segment 8 bases; nucleotides outside the gene matches: 5. Germline CDR1 MNHNS, CDR2 SASEGT. CDR3 sequence: CASSEVGTVDIQYF. DNA of the CDR3: TGTGCCAGCAGTGAAGTGGGGACAGTTGACATTCAGTACTTC.

This clone was picked up a small number of times. V gene TRBV19 combines with J gene TRBJ1-1; no firm D call. Trimming took 4 bases from V and 1 from J, leaving 7 bases between them. This CDR3 region has 13 residues. The germline V gene encodes CDR1 LNHDA and CDR2 SQIVND (reference sequence). The CDR3 region has the DNA TGTGCCAGTAGTAGCTGGGGGAACACTGAAGCTTTCTTT. Encoded protein: CASSSWGNTEAFF.

A remark on this clone: Other nucleotide sequences from this sample produce the same CDR3. The V and J genes are TRBV7-9 and TRBJ1-5; 9 nucleotides match TRBD1. Germline lookup yields CDR1 SEHNR and CDR2 FQNEAQ (reference sequence). The CDR3 covers 15 residues. The junction had 5 bases not matched to a gene; V was cut back by 4 bases and J by 4 bases. CDR3 region: CASSSDRGSNQPQHF. Here the CDR3 DNA reads TGTGCCAGCAGCTCGGACAGGGGAAGTAATCAGCCCCAGCATTTT. Full variable domain (outside the CDR3, taken from reference TRBV7-9 and TRBJ1-5): DTGVSQNPRHKITKRGQNVTFRCDPISEHNRLYWYRQTLGQGPEFLTYFQNEAQLEKSRLLSDRFSAERPKGSFSTLEIQRTEQGDSAMYLCASSSDRGSNQPQHFGDGTRLSIL.

J is TRBJ2-2 and V is TRBV9, with D possibly being TRBD1 (6 bases). Per the germline V gene, CDR1 is SGDLS and CDR2 is YYNGEE. The CDR3 is 16 residues long. Trimming removed 2 bases from V and 1 base from J, with 12 bases in between. The CDR3 sequence: CASSVVGAMNTGELFF. CDR3 in DNA: TGTGCCAGCAGCGTGGTGGGGGCCATGAACACCGGGGAGCTGTTTTTT.

The V call is TRBV6-1, the J call TRBJ1-6; a weak D match, TRBD1 (6 bases). The CDR3 extends over 15 amino acids. V was pared by 7 bases and J by 7 bases, with 17 bases between. From germline, CDR1 is MNHNS and CDR2 SASEGT. Written as DNA, the CDR3 is TGTGCCAGCACAAGGGGGGGCCCGGGAAATTCACCCCTCCACTTT. The encoded protein is CASTRGGPGNSPLHF.

This chain uses TRBV5-1 with TRBJ2-5, with D perhaps TRBD2 (5 bases). The V gene's germline CDR1 is SGHRS and CDR2 YFSETQ. V gave up 6 bases and J gave up 7 bases, with 22 bases separating them. The CDR3 totals 15 residues. As DNA, the CDR3 is TGCGCCAGCACCGGAGGAACAGACCCATTTGTGACCCAGTACTTC. This encodes CASTGGTDPFVTQYF.

This clone was recorded a few times. The V gene is TRBV6-5, the J gene TRBJ2-1; 8 bases fit TRBD2. Germline lookup yields CDR1 MNHEY and CDR2 SVGAGI. V trimming: 4 bases; J trimming: 2 bases; junction bases outside the gene matches: 4. The CDR3 totals 15 residues. The CDR3 sequence: CASSLSGRTYNEQFF. CDR3 bases: TGTGCCAGCAGTTTAAGCGGGAGAACCTACAATGAGCAGTTCTTC.

The chain links TRBV14 to TRBJ2-7; D gene uncertain. Germline loops: CDR1 SGHDN, CDR2 FVKESK. The CDR3 has 12 amino acids. Between the trimmed V and J ends, which lost 3 bases and 7 bases, there was a span of 10 bases. CDR3 loop: CASSHNPREQYF. As DNA, the CDR3 is TGTGCCAGCAGCCACAACCCTAGGGAGCAGTACTTC.

V usage is TRBV9 and J usage is TRBJ2-3; 7 bases fit TRBD1. This CDR3 has 15 amino acids. With V trimmed by 3 bases and J by 5 bases, 9 bases remained unmatched. Germline CDR1 reads SGDLS; CDR2 reads YYNGEE. Here the CDR3 DNA reads TGTGCCAGCAGCGCACGGGACAGTGGCGGAGATACGCAGTATTTT. This encodes CASSARDSGGDTQYF.

The chain links TRBV6-1 to TRBJ1-2; no clear D. V lost 4 bases and J 2 bases, leaving 11 bases between the germline ends. Germline V gene data show CDR1 as MNHNS and CDR2 as SASEGT. The CDR3 runs 14 residues. CDR3 region: CASSGINSNYGYTF. The CDR3 bases are TGTGCCAGCAGTGGGATTAACAGCAACTATGGCTACACCTTC.

There are many counts of this clone. The chain is built from TRBV30 and TRBJ1-1, with a weak D call TRBD1 (6 bases). CDR1 and CDR2 from the germline V gene are GTSNPN and SVGIG (reference sequence). CDR3 length equals 13 residues. Trimming shortened V by 5 bases and J by 1 base, and 11 bases separated the two germline ends. This CDR3 is CAWGGQKNTEAFF. CDR3 coding DNA: TGTGCCTGGGGTGGACAGAAGAACACTGAAGCTTTCTTT.

The chain recombines TRBV7-2 with TRBJ2-7; D remains ambiguous. Germline V gene lookup returns CDR1 SGHTA and CDR2 FQGNSA. This CDR3 comprises 13 residues. V lost 0 bases, J lost 5 bases, and 8 bases lay in between. CDR3 loop: CASSLASLDEQYF. As DNA, the CDR3 is TGTGCCAGCAGCTTAGCCTCCCTTGACGAGCAGTACTTC.

The chain uses TRBV18 and TRBJ2-7, with TRBD1 matching over 10 bases. The CDR3 consists of 14 residues. The V gene end was trimmed by 3 bases and the J gene end by 6 bases; junction bases not matched to a gene: 5. Germline assignment: CDR1 KGHSH and CDR2 LQKENI. CDR3 nucleotides: TGTGCCAGCTCACCGGGACAGGGGTCAGGCGAGCAGTACTTC. This codes for CASSPGQGSGEQYF.

The gene calls are TRBV18 and TRBJ1-4; a weak D match, TRBD1 (5 bases). CDR1 is KGHSH and CDR2 is LQKENI in the germline V gene. CDR3 length: 16 amino acids. Deletions cut 3 bases from V and 7 bases from J, with 18 bases between. The CDR3 loop is CASSPGTSKGGEKLFF. The DNA of the CDR3 is TGTGCCAGCTCACCCGGGACCTCCAAAGGTGGTGAAAAACTGTTTTTT.

The rearrangement joins TRBV6-1 to TRBJ1-1; 9 bases are shared with TRBD1. Germline V gene data show CDR1 as MNHNS and CDR2 as SASEGT. V gave up 7 bases and J gave up 5 bases; unmatched junction bases: 8. CDR3 length: 14 residues. The CDR3 protein is CASTEQGADTEAFF. The CDR3 DNA sequence: TGTGCCAGCACCGAACAGGGGGCGGATACTGAAGCTTTCTTT.

This chain joins TRBV30 and TRBJ2-5; D uncertain. Deletions cut 5 bases from V and 2 bases from J, with 18 bases between. Per germline, CDR1 GTSNPN and CDR2 SVGIG (reference sequence). The CDR3 contains 15 residues. The CDR3 nucleotides are TGTGCCTGGGGGTTAGGATCGGATCCGCAAGAGACCCAGTACTTC. It codes for CAWGLGSDPQETQYF.

This chain joins TRBV27 and TRBJ1-2; weak D call: TRBD1 (5 bases). Germline values: CDR1 MNHEY, CDR2 SMNVEV (reference sequence). V was trimmed by 6 bases and J by 13 bases, leaving 24 bases between them. This CDR3 has 14 amino acids. The CDR3 sequence is CASSSLRQLPLFTF. The CDR3 DNA follows: TGTGCCAGCAGCTCCCTACGACAGCTCCCTCTTTTCACCTTC.

V gene TRBV6-5 combines with J gene TRBJ1-1, with 9 bases that match TRBD1. Germline trimming cut 2 bases from V and 0 bases from J; bases unmatched to any gene: 4. Germline V gene sequence: CDR1 MNHEY, CDR2 SVGAGI. The CDR3 covers 16 residues. Written as DNA, the CDR3 is TGTGCCAGCAGTTACGGGACAGGGATTTTGAACACTGAAGCTTTCTTT. Amino acids: CASSYGTGILNTEAFF.

As for this clone: Other DNA sequences within the sample encode an identical CDR3. The rearrangement uses TRBV9 and TRBJ2-2, with D uncertain. This CDR3 comprises 13 residues. With 0 bases removed from V and 4 bases from J, the gap between germline ends came to 4 bases. The V gene's germline CDR1 is SGDLS and CDR2 YYNGEE. CDR3 nucleotides: TGTGCCAGCAGCGTAGATGGCACCGGGGAGCTGTTTTTT. Amino acids: CASSVDGTGELFF.

CDR3 bases: TGTGCCAGCAGTTCCGGGACACGGGAGCAGTACTTC. It is translated as CASSSGTREQYF. V is TRBV6-6 and J is TRBJ2-7; D is possibly TRBD1 (6 bases). Trimming cost V 4 bases and J 7 bases, with 11 bases left between them. This CDR3 is built from 12 residues. Germline CDR1 and CDR2: MNHNY and SVGAGI (reference sequence).

This clone was seen ten or more times. In the same sample, other DNA sequences code for this CDR3. The gene calls are TRBV30 and TRBJ1-6, with a tentative D call TRBD1 (5 bases). The length of the CDR3 is 14 residues. The V gene's germline CDR1 is GTSNPN and CDR2 SVGIG (reference sequence). The V end was cut by 1 base, the J end by 7 bases, with 11 bases between. Written as DNA, the CDR3 is TGTGCCTGGAGTGGCCAGGGTGGGAATTCACCCCTCCACTTT. This sequence encodes CAWSGQGGNSPLHF.

The V gene is TRBV5-6, the J gene TRBJ1-5, with D possibly being TRBD1 (5 bases). V dropped 4 bases and J dropped 0 bases, with 14 bases sitting between them. CDR3 size: 16 residues. The V gene's germline CDR1 is SGHDT and CDR2 YYEEEE. CDR3 region: CASSKGSGISNQPQHF. The CDR3 nucleotides are TGTGCCAGCAGCAAGGGGTCAGGGATTAGCAATCAGCCCCAGCATTTT.

This chain connects TRBV19 to TRBJ1-5; no definite D call. Germline CDR1 reads LNHDA; CDR2 reads SQIVND (reference sequence). Deletions cut 2 bases from V and 1 base from J, with 9 bases between. The length of the CDR3 is 15 residues. CDR3 in amino acids: CASSIPAVSNQPQHF. The CDR3 DNA reads TGTGCCAGTAGTATACCTGCAGTGAGCAATCAGCCCCAGCATTTT. Full variable domain (rest looked up from reference TRBV19 and TRBJ1-5): DGGITQSPKYLFRKEGQNVTLSCEQNLNHDAMYWYRQDPGQGLRLIYYSQIVNDFQKGDIAEGYSVSREKKESFPLTVTSAQKNPTAFYLCASSIPAVSNQPQHFGDGTRLSIL.

The genes are TRBV30 and TRBJ2-7; 12 bases are shared with TRBD1. V dropped 1 base and J dropped 3; count of bases not matched to a gene: 4. CDR1 GTSNPN and CDR2 SVGIG come from the germline V gene (reference sequence). The CDR3 has 15 residues. The chain's CDR3 is CAWSAGTGGNYEQYF. The CDR3 coding sequence is TGTGCCTGGAGTGCCGGGACAGGGGGCAACTACGAGCAGTACTTC.

The chain combines TRBV7-9 with TRBJ2-1; D is undetermined. Germline CDR1 reads SEHNR; CDR2 reads FQNEAQ (reference sequence). Trimming removed 6 bases at V and 0 bases at J, with 12 bases between. The CDR3 is 15 residues long. The CDR3 reads CASSPYSSSYNEQFF. The CDR3 coding sequence is TGTGCCAGCAGTCCTTACTCTAGCTCCTACAATGAGCAGTTCTTC. Together with reference TRBV7-9 and TRBJ2-1, the CDR3 gives the full variable domain: DTGVSQNPRHKITKRGQNVTFRCDPISEHNRLYWYRQTLGQGPEFLTYFQNEAQLEKSRLLSDRFSAERPKGSFSTLEIQRTEQGDSAMYLCASSPYSSSYNEQFFGPGTRLTVL.

The genes are TRBV4-3 and TRBJ2-3; 11 bases align to TRBD1. V lost 2 bases to trimming and J lost 5 bases; unmatched junction nucleotides: 12. CDR3 length: 18 amino acids. Looked up from germline, CDR1 is LGHNA and CDR2 is YSLEER. CDR3 sequence (DNA): TGCGCCAGCAGCCAAAAAAGGTGGACAGGGGGCGCGGTAGATACGCAGTATTTT. Translated: CASSQKRWTGGAVDTQYF.

The gene calls are TRBV5-8 and TRBJ2-7; 8 nucleotides match TRBD1. Trimming at V came to 3 bases and at J to 3 bases, leaving 8 bases not matched to a gene. The CDR3 is 15 residues long. The germline V gene has CDR1 SGHTS and CDR2 YDEGEE. The CDR3 DNA sequence: TGTGCCAGCAGCTCTACGGACAGGGCCATCTACGAGCAGTACTTC. Its protein is CASSSTDRAIYEQYF.

This clone was picked up a small number of times. The chain joins TRBV5-4 to TRBJ1-6, with D uncertain. Germline values: CDR1 SGHNT, CDR2 YYREEE (reference sequence). This CDR3 has 15 residues. Trimming cost V 0 bases and J 4 bases, with 8 bases left between them. In DNA form, the CDR3 reads TGTGCCAGCAGCTTGGGGACGGGATATAATTCACCCCTCCACTTT. Translating gives CASSLGTGYNSPLHF.

The chain couples TRBV15 to TRBJ1-2; D remains unclear. The CDR3 is 17 residues long. Trimming stripped 7 bases from V and 5 bases from J, with 26 bases between. Per the germline V gene, CDR1 is LNHNV and CDR2 is YYDKDF (reference sequence). CDR3 bases: TGTGCCACCACCAAAAGAATAGGACGCTCCCCGGGATATGGCTACACCTTC. Translation gives CATTKRIGRSPGYGYTF.

The CDR3 reads CASSVAFDRDGNTEAFF. CDR3 coding DNA: TGTGCCAGCAGCGTAGCTTTTGACAGGGACGGGAACACTGAAGCTTTCTTT. The chain recombines TRBV9 with TRBJ1-1; the match to TRBD1 covers 7 bases. Germline V gives CDR1 SGDLS, CDR2 YYNGEE. The trim removed 0 bases at V and 1 base at J, leaving 9 bases unmatched. The CDR3 is 17 residues long.